This TCR beta chain is from a study of blood T cell repertoires in COVID-19. The wider study: T cells, B-cell-depleted T cells, or PBMCs provided the cDNA or gDNA that served as material.

Study processing details: Using reference gene primer amplification, nucleated cell counts were estimated. Data came from immunoSEQ multiplex PCR; TCRdb stores just in-frame clones and leaves some out. V, J and clone size are those of that table, while D and trimming were read from the DNA. This sample has 75,000 or so clones, with roughly 85% found just once. The table lists this clone with many counts. The CDR3 loop spans 18 amino acids. Unmatched junction bases numbered 12, after V lost 5 bases and J lost 7 bases. Germline V lookup: CDR1 LNHDA, CDR2 SQIVND (reference sequence). V usage is TRBV19 and J usage is TRBJ2-2, with 14 bases identical to TRBD2. The material sequenced was peripheral blood. The sequence derives from a woman of 80 years or more with acute or convalescent COVID-19. The DNA of the CDR3 is TGTGCCAGTAGTCTCCAGAGACTAGCGGGAGGGCCAAACGGGGAGCTGTTTTTT. It specifies CASSLQRLAGGPNGELFF.